This entry lists 2 T cell receptor beta chains sequenced from one sample in a study of blood T cell repertoires in COVID-19. The assay was immunoSEQ multiplex PCR, and TCRdb's table has in-frame clones only and misses some. The sample consists of some 310,000 clones, roughly nine tenths of them appearing once. The material sequenced was PBMCs or T cells enriched from blood (not recorded which). Receptor source: a woman aged 30 to 39 who had recovered from COVID-19.

This clone appeared a single time. The chain employs TRBV30 and TRBJ2-1; tentative D call: TRBD2 (5 bases). The V and J ends lost 4 bases and 2 bases respectively, with 15 bases between them. The germline gives CDR1 GTSNPN, CDR2 SVGIG (reference sequence). CDR3 length: 15 amino acids. Here the CDR3 DNA reads TGTGCCTGGAAAAAAGCGGTGGATCCCTACAATGAGCAGTTCTTC. Translated, it gives CAWKKAVDPYNEQFF.

The CDR3 bases are TGTGCCAGCAGTCGGGGACAGGGGCAAGAGACCCAGTACTTC. It specifies CASSRGQGQETQYF. The V call is TRBV27, the J call TRBJ2-5, with 10 nucleotides matching TRBD1. After removal of 5 bases from V and 2 bases from J, the junction contained 2 bases not matched to a gene. The CDR3 is 14 residues long. Germline lookup yields CDR1 MNHEY and CDR2 SMNVEV (reference sequence).